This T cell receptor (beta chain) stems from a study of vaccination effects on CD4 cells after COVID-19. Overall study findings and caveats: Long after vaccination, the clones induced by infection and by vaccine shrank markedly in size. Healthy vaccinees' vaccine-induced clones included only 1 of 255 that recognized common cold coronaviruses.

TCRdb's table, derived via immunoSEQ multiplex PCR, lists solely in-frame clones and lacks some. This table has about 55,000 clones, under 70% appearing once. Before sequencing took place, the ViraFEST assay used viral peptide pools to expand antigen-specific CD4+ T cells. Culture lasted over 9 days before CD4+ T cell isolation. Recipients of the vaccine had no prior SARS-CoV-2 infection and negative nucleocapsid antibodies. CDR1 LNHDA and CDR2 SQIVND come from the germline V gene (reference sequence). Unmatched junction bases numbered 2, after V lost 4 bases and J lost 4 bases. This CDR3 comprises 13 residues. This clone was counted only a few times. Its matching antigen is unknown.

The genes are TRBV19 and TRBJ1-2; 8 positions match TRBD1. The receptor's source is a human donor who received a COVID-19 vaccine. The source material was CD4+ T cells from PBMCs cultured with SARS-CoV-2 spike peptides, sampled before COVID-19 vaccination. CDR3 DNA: TGTGCCAGTAGTACGGACAGGGTCTATGGCTACACCTTC. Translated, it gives CASSTDRVYGYTF.